Sequencing of this T cell receptor beta chain was carried out in a study of T cell responses to AZD1222 COVID-19 vaccine. TCRdb keeps only in-frame clones here, not all; method: immunoSEQ multiplex PCR. The profile shows 100,000 to 130,000 clones, around 89% of them singletons. Comment on this clone: The antigen is undetermined.

The study's findings and limits: Compared with day 0, the breadth and depth of the Spike-specific TCR repertoire rose significantly after two doses of AZD1222. In the spike-specific TCR repertoire, nearly half reportedly target unmutated variant regions. Baseline serology detected seropositivity in only six AZD1222 recipients.

The sequence was collected from an adult in good health. Sequenced here: peripheral blood, sampled on day 0 of AZD1222 vaccination.

The CDR3 DNA sequence: TGCAGTGCTAGTGTCAGGGGCGCGGGGCAGCCCCAGCATTTT. This gives the protein CSASVRGAGQPQHF. V is TRBV20-1 and J is TRBJ1-5; tentative D call: TRBD1 (6 bases). Germline CDR1 DFQATT, CDR2 SNEGSKA (reference sequence). CDR3 length equals 14 residues. The germline V and J ends were trimmed by 3 bases and 7 bases, with 16 bases remaining between them.